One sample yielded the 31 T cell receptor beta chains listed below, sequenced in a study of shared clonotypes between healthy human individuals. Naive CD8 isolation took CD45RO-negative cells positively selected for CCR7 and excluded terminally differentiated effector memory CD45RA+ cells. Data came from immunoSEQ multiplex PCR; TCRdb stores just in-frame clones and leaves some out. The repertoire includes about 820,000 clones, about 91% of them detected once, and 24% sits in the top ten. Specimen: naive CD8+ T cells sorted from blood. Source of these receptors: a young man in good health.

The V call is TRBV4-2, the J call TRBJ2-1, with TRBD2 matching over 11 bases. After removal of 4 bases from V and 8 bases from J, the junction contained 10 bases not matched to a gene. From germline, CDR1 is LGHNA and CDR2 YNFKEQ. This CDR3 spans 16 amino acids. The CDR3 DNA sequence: TGTGCCAGCAGCCTACAACCCGGGACTAGCGGCTATGAGCAGTTCTTC. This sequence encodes CASSLQPGTSGYEQFF.

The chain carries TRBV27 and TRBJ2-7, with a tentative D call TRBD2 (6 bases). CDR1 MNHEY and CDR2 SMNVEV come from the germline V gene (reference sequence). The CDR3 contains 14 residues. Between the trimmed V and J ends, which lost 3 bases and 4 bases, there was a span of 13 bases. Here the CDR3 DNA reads TGTGCCAGCAGTTTCATCGGGAGTCGATACGAGCAGTACTTC. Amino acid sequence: CASSFIGSRYEQYF.

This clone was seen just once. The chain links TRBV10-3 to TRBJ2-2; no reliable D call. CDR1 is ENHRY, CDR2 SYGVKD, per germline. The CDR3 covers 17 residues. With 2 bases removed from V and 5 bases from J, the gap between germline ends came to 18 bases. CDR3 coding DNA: TGTGCCATCAGTGAGACGGCTCTAACAGTAGGGACCGGGGAGCTGTTTTTT. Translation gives CAISETALTVGTGELFF.

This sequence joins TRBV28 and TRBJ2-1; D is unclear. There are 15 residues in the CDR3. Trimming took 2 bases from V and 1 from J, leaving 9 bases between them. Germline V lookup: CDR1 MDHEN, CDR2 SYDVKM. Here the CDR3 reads CASSLQRQSYNEQFF. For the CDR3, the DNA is TGTGCCAGCAGTTTACAGAGACAATCCTACAATGAGCAGTTCTTC.

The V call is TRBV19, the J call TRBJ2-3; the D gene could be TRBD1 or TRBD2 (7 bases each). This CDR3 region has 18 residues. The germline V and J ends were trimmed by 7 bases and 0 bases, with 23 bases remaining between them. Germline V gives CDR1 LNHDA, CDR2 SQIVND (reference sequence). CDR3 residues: CASIGPTGEGFSTDTQYF. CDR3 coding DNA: TGTGCCAGTATTGGCCCCACAGGGGAGGGATTTAGCACAGATACGCAGTATTTT.

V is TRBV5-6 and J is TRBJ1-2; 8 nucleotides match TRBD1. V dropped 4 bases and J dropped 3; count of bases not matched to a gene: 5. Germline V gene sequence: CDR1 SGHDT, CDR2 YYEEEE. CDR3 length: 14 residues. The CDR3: CASSKDRVHYGYTF. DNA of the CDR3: TGTGCCAGCAGCAAGGACAGGGTACACTATGGCTACACCTTC. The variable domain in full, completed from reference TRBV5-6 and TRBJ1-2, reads DAGVTQSPTHLIKTRGQQVTLRCSPKSGHDTVSWYQQALGQGPQFIFQYYEEEERQRGNFPDRFSGHQFPNYSSELNVNALLLGDSALYLCASSKDRVHYGYTFGSGTRLTVV.

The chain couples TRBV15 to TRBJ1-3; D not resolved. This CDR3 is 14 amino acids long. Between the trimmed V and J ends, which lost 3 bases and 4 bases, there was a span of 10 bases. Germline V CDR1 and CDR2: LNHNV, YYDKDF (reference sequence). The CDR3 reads CATSRNQAGNTIYF. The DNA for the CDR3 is TGTGCCACCAGCAGGAACCAGGCCGGAAACACCATATATTTT.

CDR3 coding DNA: TGTGCCAGCAGCTTAACGTCCGCTTTGGACGAGCAGTACTTC. Residues: CASSLTSALDEQYF. The rearrangement links TRBV7-6 to TRBJ2-7, with D hard to call. Per the germline V gene, CDR1 is SGHVS and CDR2 is FNYEAQ. Between the trimmed V and J ends, which lost 2 bases and 5 bases, there was a span of 13 bases. The CDR3 consists of 14 residues.

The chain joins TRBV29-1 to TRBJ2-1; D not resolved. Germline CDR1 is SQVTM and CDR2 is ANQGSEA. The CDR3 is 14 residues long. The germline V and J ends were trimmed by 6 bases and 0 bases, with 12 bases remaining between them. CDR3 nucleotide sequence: TGCAGCGTCGTGAGCTTGAGCTCCTACAATGAGCAGTTCTTC. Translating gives CSVVSLSSYNEQFF.

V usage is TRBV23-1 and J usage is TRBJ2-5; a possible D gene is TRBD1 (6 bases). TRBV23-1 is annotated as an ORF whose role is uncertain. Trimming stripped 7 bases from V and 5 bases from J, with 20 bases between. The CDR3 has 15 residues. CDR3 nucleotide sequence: TGCGCCAGCAACCCAGGGGAACGGCGCAGGGAGACCCAGTACTTC. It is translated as CASNPGERRRETQYF.

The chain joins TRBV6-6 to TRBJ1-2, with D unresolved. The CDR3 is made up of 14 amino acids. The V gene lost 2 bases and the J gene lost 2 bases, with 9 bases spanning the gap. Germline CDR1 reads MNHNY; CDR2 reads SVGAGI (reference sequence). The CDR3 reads CASSYVDVNYGYTF. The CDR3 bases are TGTGCCAGCAGTTACGTTGATGTAAACTATGGCTACACCTTC.

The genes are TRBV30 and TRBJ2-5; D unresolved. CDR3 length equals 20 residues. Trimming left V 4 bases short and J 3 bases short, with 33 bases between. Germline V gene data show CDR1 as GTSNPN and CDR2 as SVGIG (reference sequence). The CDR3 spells CAWNLFGFGGSGNREETQYF. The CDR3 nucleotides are TGTGCCTGGAATCTTTTCGGTTTTGGTGGGTCTGGCAACCGGGAAGAGACCCAGTACTTC.

CDR3: CASSEGTGGAGETQYF. DNA for the CDR3: TGTGCCAGCAGTGAAGGGACAGGGGGCGCGGGGGAGACCCAGTACTTC. The genes are TRBV2 and TRBJ2-5; TRBD1 agrees at 11 bases. Germline V lookup: CDR1 SNHLY, CDR2 FYNNEI. V shed 1 base, J shed 5 bases, and the junction held 6 bases outside the gene matches. The CDR3 has 16 residues.

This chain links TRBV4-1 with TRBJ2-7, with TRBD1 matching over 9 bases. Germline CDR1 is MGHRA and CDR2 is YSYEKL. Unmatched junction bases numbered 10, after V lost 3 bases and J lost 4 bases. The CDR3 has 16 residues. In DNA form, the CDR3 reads TGCGCCAGCAGCCAGTCCACAGGGGGCTCGAGGTACGAGCAGTACTTC. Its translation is CASSQSTGGSRYEQYF.

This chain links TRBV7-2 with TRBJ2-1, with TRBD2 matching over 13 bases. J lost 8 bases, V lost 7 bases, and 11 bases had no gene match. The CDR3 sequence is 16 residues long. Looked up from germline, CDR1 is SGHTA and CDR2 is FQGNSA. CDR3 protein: CASTWTSGSLSDEQFF. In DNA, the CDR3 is TGTGCCAGCACCTGGACTAGCGGGAGTCTTAGCGATGAGCAGTTCTTC.

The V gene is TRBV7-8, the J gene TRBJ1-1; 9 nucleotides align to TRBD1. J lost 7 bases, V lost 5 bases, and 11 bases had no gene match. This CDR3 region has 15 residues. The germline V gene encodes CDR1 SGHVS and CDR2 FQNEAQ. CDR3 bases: TGTGCCAGCAGCCCGGACAGGGGCCGGCTGGGTGAAGCTTTCTTT. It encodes CASSPDRGRLGEAFF.

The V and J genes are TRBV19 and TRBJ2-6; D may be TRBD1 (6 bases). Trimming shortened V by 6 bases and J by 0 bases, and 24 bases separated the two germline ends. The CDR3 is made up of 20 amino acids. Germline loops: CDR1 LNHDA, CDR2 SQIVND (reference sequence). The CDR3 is CASSPRTHRVWSSGANVLTF. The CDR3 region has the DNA TGTGCCAGTAGCCCTAGAACCCACAGGGTGTGGAGCTCTGGGGCCAACGTCCTGACTTTC.

The CDR3, as DNA: TGTGCCACCAGCAGAGATCCAGAATCACCCTACGAGCAGTACTTC. This encodes CATSRDPESPYEQYF. J is TRBJ2-7 and V is TRBV15; D gene uncertain. The germline V and J ends were trimmed by 0 bases and 2 bases, with 11 bases remaining between them. Per the germline V gene, CDR1 is LNHNV and CDR2 is YYDKDF (reference sequence). The CDR3 loop spans 15 amino acids.

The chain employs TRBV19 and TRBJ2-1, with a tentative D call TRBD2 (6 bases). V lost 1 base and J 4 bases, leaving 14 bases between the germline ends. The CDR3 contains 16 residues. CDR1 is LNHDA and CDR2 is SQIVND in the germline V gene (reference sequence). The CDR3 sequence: CASSIAGASFYNEQFF. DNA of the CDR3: TGTGCCAGTAGTATAGCGGGAGCGTCGTTTTACAATGAGCAGTTCTTC.

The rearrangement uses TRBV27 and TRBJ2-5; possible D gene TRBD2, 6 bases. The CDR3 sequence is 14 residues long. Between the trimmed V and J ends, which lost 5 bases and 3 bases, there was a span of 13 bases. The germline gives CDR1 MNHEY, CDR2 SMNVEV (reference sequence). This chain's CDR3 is CASSDSGTEETQYF. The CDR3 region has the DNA TGTGCCAGCAGTGACTCCGGGACTGAAGAGACCCAGTACTTC.

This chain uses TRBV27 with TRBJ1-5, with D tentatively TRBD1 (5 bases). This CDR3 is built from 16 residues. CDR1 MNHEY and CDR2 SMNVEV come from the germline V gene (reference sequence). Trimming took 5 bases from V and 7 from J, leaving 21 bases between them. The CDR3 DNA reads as TGTGCCAGCAGTCCCCTCGGGGGGGTACTCTCGCAGCCCCAGCATTTT. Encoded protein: CASSPLGGVLSQPQHF.

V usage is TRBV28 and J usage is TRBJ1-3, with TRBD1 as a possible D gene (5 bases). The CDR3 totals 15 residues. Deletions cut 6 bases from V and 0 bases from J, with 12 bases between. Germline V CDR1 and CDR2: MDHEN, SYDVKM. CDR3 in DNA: TGTGCCAGCAGGGTGACAGCCAACTCTGGAAACACCATATATTTT. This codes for CASRVTANSGNTIYF.

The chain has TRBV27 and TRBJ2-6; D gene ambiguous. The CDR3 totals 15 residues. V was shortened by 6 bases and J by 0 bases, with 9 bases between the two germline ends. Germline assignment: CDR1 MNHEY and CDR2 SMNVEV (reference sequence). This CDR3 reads CASSPVSSGANVLTF. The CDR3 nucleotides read TGTGCCAGCAGCCCAGTTAGCTCTGGGGCCAACGTCCTGACTTTC.

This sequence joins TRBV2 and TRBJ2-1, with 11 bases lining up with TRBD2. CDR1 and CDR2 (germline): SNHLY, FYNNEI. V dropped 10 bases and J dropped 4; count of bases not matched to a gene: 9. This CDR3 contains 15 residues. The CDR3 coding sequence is TGTGCCATTCTCCTAGCGGGAGGCAAATACAATGAGCAGTTCTTC. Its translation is CAILLAGGKYNEQFF.

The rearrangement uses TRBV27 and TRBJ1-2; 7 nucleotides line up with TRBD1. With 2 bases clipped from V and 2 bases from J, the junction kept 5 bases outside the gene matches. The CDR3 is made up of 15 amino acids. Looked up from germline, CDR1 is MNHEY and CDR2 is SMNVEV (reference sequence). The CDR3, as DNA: TGTGCCAGCAGTTTAACCGGGACAGAGAACTATGGCTACACCTTC. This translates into CASSLTGTENYGYTF.

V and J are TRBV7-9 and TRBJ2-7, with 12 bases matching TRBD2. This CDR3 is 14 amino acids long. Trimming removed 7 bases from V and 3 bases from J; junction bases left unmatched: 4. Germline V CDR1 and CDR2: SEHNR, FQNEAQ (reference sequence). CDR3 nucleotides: TGTGCCAGCACCACGGGACTAGCGGGCTACGAGCAGTACTTC. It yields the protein CASTTGLAGYEQYF.

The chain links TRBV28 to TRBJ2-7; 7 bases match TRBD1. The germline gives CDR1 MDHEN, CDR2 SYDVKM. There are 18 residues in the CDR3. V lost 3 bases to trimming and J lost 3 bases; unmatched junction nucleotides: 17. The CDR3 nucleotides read TGTGCCAGCAGTTTCTCAGGGACAGTCATTCGTCGTAGCTACGAGCAGTACTTC. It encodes CASSFSGTVIRRSYEQYF.

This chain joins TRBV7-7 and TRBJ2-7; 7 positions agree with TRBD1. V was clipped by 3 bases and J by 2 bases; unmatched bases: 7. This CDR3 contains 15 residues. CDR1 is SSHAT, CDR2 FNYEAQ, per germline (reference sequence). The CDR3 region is CASSFQQGPAYEQYF. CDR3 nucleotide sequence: TGTGCCAGCAGCTTCCAACAGGGGCCGGCCTACGAGCAGTACTTC.

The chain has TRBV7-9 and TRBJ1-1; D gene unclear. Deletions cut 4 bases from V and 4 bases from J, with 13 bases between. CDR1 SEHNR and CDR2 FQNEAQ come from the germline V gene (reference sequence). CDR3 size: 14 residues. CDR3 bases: TGTGCCAGCAGCTCCCCGGGATTGGGCACTGAAGCTTTCTTT. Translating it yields CASSSPGLGTEAFF.

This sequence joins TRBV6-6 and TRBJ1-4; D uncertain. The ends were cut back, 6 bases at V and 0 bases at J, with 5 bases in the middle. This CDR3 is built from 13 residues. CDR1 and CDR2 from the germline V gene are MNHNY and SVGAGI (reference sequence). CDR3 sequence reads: CASRSATNEKLFF. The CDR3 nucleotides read TGTGCCAGCAGGTCAGCAACTAATGAAAAACTGTTTTTT.

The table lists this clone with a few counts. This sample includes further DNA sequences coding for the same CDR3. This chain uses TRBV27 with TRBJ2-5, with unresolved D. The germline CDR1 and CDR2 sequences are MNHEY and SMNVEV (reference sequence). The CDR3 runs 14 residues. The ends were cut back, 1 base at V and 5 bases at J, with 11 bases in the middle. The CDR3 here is CASSLLDGGETQYF. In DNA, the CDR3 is TGTGCCAGCAGTTTATTGGACGGTGGGGAGACCCAGTACTTC.